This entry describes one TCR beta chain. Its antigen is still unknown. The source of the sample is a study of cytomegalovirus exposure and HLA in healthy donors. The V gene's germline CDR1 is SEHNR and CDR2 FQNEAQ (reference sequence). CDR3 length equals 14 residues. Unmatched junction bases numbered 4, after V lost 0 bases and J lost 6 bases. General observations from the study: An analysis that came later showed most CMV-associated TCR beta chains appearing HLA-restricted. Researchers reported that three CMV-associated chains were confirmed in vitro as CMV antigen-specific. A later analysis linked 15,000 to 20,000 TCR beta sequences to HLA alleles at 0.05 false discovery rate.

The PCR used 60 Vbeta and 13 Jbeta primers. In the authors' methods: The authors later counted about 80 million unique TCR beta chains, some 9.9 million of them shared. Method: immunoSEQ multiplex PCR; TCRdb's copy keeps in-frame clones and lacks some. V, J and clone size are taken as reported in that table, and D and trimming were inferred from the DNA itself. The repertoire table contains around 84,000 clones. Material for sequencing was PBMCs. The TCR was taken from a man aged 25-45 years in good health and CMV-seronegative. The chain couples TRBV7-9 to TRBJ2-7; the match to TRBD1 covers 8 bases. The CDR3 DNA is TGTGCCAGCAGCTTAGCGTACAGGGGGGCCGAGCAGTACTTC. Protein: CASSLAYRGAEQYF.